This entry lists 26 T cell receptor beta chains sequenced from one sample in a study of human T cells and chemical hapten exposure. The sample's time point: patch test 1, 2 weeks after DPC sensitization. Documented treatment: therapeutic diphenylcyclopropenone sensitization with weekly scalp DPC. From the RACE reads, TCRdb called clonotypes with MiXCR, one entry per CDR3 protein. The data show nearly 350,000 distinct CDR3 sequences, approximately 6.3% seen once. The starting material was whole blood, obtained in connection with sensitization to the hapten diphenylcyclopropenone (DPC). The receptors derive from a woman between 18 and 30 years old with alopecia areata. Some clones in this sample may be carry-over from other donors' samples.

V gene TRBV6-5 combines with J gene TRBJ2-1, with a tentative D call TRBD1 (6 bases). V lost 0 bases and J 3 bases, leaving 12 bases between the germline ends. This CDR3 spans 16 amino acids. Looked up from germline, CDR1 is MNHEY and CDR2 is SVGAGI. For the CDR3, the DNA is TGTGCCAGCAGTTACTCAGGTCGAGGGGGCTACAATGAGCAGTTCTTC. Protein: CASSYSGRGGYNEQFF.

V usage is TRBV27 and J usage is TRBJ1-1; tentatively, D is TRBD1 (6 bases). Germline loops: CDR1 MNHEY, CDR2 SMNVEV (reference sequence). The CDR3 contains 15 residues. Trimming removed 4 bases from V and 6 bases from J, with 18 bases in between. CDR3 sequence reads: CASSSSVQGRAEAFF. The CDR3 region has the DNA TGTGCCAGCAGTTCCTCGGTACAGGGTAGGGCTGAAGCTTTCTTT.

The gene calls are TRBV7-2 and TRBJ1-5; D gene ambiguous. Germline V gene lookup returns CDR1 SGHTA and CDR2 FQGNSA. V shed 0 bases and J shed 11 bases, with 11 bases lying between them. The length of the CDR3 is 13 residues. The CDR3 reads CASSLAELGTQHF. The CDR3 region has the DNA TGTGCCAGCAGCTTAGCCGAACTGGGGACCCAGCATTTT.

This chain connects TRBV27 to TRBJ2-5; possibly TRBD1 or TRBD2 for D (5 bases each). Germline V lookup: CDR1 MNHEY, CDR2 SMNVEV (reference sequence). Trimming cost V 2 bases and J 4 bases, with 17 bases left between them. The CDR3 loop spans 16 amino acids. CDR3 sequence: CASSLRGTVVGETQYF. For the CDR3, the DNA is TGTGCCAGCAGTTTACGAGGGACGGTTGTCGGAGAGACCCAGTACTTC.

The sample holds a few counts of this clonotype. This chain joins TRBV3-1 and TRBJ2-3, with TRBD2 as a possible D gene (6 bases). Germline lookup yields CDR1 LGHDT and CDR2 YNNKEL (reference sequence). The CDR3 consists of 15 residues. The V end was cut by 3 bases, the J end by 3 bases, with 13 bases between. Here the CDR3 reads CASSQASVGTDTQYF. CDR3 DNA: TGTGCCAGCAGCCAGGCTAGCGTGGGAACAGATACGCAGTATTTT.

The rearrangement uses TRBV12-3 or TRBV12-4 and TRBJ1-2; 8 bases line up with TRBD1. After removal of 6 bases from V and 2 bases from J, the junction contained 8 bases not matched to a gene. This CDR3 has 15 residues. The CDR3 bases are TGTGCCAGCAGATACGGACAGGGTGGGAACTATGGCTACACCTTC. Its protein product is CASRYGQGGNYGYTF.

The genes are TRBV20-1 and TRBJ1-2, with TRBD1 identical over 7 bases. The trim removed 0 bases at V and 10 bases at J, leaving 11 bases unmatched. Germline-derived CDR1 and CDR2 are DFQATT and SNEGSKA (reference sequence). This CDR3 comprises 14 residues. CDR3 sequence reads: CSARDNRQGRSYTF. The CDR3 nucleotides read TGCAGTGCTAGAGATAACCGACAGGGACGATCCTACACCTTC.

Many counts were recorded for this clonotype. The genes are TRBV6-2 or TRBV6-3 and TRBJ2-3, with D maybe TRBD1 (6 bases). The CDR3 is 13 residues long. Trimming took 10 bases from V and 4 from J, leaving 15 bases between them. From germline, CDR1 is MNHEY and CDR2 SVGEGT. The CDR3 sequence: CATRGSSADTQYF. CDR3 nucleotides: TGTGCCACCAGGGGTTCTTCCGCAGATACGCAGTATTTT.

This clonotype was observed a handful of times. The rearrangement joins TRBV20-1 to TRBJ2-1; 15 bases align to TRBD2. V gave up 3 bases and J gave up 0 bases; unmatched junction bases: 3. The germline V gene encodes CDR1 DFQATT and CDR2 SNEGSKA (reference sequence). This CDR3 contains 17 residues. Written as DNA, the CDR3 is TGCAGTGCTAGGGGACTAGCGGGGGGACGCTCCTACAATGAGCAGTTCTTC. Amino acid sequence: CSARGLAGGRSYNEQFF.

The rearrangement links TRBV27 to TRBJ1-6; tentative D call: TRBD1 (6 bases). Germline V gene lookup returns CDR1 MNHEY and CDR2 SMNVEV (reference sequence). Between the trimmed V and J ends, which lost 5 bases and 14 bases, there was a span of 16 bases. CDR3 length: 13 residues. Here the CDR3 reads CASSPYREAALHF. In nucleotides, the CDR3 is TGTGCCAGCAGTCCCTACAGGGAGGCGGCCCTCCACTTT.

V and J are TRBV27 and TRBJ2-1; 8 bases are a match to TRBD1. The CDR3 covers 16 residues. V was clipped by 5 bases and J by 0 bases; unmatched bases: 6. Germline V gene sequence: CDR1 MNHEY, CDR2 SMNVEV (reference sequence). In DNA, the CDR3 is TGTGCCAGCAGTCTCGGACAGGGCTACTCCTACAATGAGCAGTTCTTC. Translating it yields CASSLGQGYSYNEQFF.

This clonotype was seen many times. The genes are TRBV5-6 and TRBJ1-6; possible D gene TRBD1, 5 bases. V was clipped by 1 base and J by 5 bases, with 10 bases between them. The CDR3 has 15 residues. Looked up from germline, CDR1 is SGHDT and CDR2 is YYEEEE. The DNA for the CDR3 is TGTGCCAGCAGCTTGCTCGGACAAAATAATTCACCCCTCCACTTT. It encodes CASSLLGQNNSPLHF.

In its sample, this clonotype was seen a few times. V and J are TRBV6-5 and TRBJ1-5; D is possibly TRBD1 (6 bases). The V end was cut by 2 bases, the J end by 9 bases, with 14 bases between. CDR1 and CDR2 from the germline V gene are MNHEY and SVGAGI. This CDR3 comprises 14 residues. In DNA form, the CDR3 reads TGTGCCAGCAGTTACCACAGGGTCCAGATGCCCCAGCATTTT. Protein sequence: CASSYHRVQMPQHF.

V gene TRBV7-8 combines with J gene TRBJ2-7; the D gene is possibly TRBD1 (6 bases). The V end lost 0 bases, the J end lost 5 bases, and 14 bases lay between the germline ends. CDR1 is SGHVS, CDR2 FQNEAQ, per germline. This CDR3 contains 15 residues. CDR3 sequence reads: CASSLAAGVINEQYF. CDR3 nucleotide sequence: TGTGCCAGCAGCTTAGCGGCAGGGGTTATCAACGAGCAGTACTTC.

The chain has TRBV29-1 and TRBJ2-7, with D tentatively TRBD1 or TRBD2 (6 bases each). The CDR3 runs 13 residues. V lost 6 bases and J 6 bases, leaving 18 bases between the germline ends. Looked up from germline, CDR1 is SQVTM and CDR2 is ANQGSEA. Here the CDR3 reads CSVIERGAGEQYF. The CDR3 region has the DNA TGCAGCGTAATCGAAAGGGGGGCGGGCGAGCAGTACTTC.

This clonotype was counted between two and nine times. V and J are TRBV12-3 or TRBV12-4 and TRBJ2-7; D unclear. V was trimmed by 5 bases and J by 0 bases, leaving 8 bases between them. The CDR3 length is 13 residues. Here the CDR3 DNA reads TGTGCCAGCAGTCAACCCCTCTCCTACGAGCAGTACTTC. It codes for CASSQPLSYEQYF.

The chain couples TRBV20-1 to TRBJ1-2, with D possibly matching TRBD1 (5 bases). Trimming pared 3 bases from V and 4 bases from J, leaving 12 bases between. The CDR3 has 13 amino acids. Looked up from germline, CDR1 is DFQATT and CDR2 is SNEGSKA (reference sequence). CDR3 residues: CSARAGIIYGYTF. The CDR3 DNA is TGCAGTGCTAGGGCAGGGATAATCTATGGCTACACCTTC.

This clonotype was counted ten times or more. The V gene is TRBV20-1, the J gene TRBJ2-3, with 8 nucleotides matching TRBD2. The CDR3 has 15 amino acids. CDR1 and CDR2 (germline): DFQATT, SNEGSKA (reference sequence). The trim removed 6 bases at V and 2 bases at J, leaving 10 bases unmatched. The CDR3 nucleotides read TGCAGTGCCCGTCAGCGGGGGACAACCACAGATACGCAGTATTTT. It translates to CSARQRGTTTDTQYF.

This clonotype was detected many times. The chain recombines TRBV29-1 with TRBJ2-2; D gene uncertain. Germline-derived CDR1 and CDR2 are SQVTM and ANQGSEA. The V end lost 7 bases, the J end lost 1 base, and 10 bases lay between the germline ends. The CDR3 sequence is 13 residues long. The CDR3 is CSGTDGNTGELFF. The CDR3, as DNA: TGCAGCGGAACGGACGGGAACACCGGGGAGCTGTTTTTT.

The J gene is TRBJ2-7, the V gene TRBV2; possibly TRBD1 for D (5 bases). V dropped 1 base and J dropped 5 bases, with 9 bases sitting between them. The CDR3 extends over 13 amino acids. Germline CDR1 reads SNHLY; CDR2 reads FYNNEI. The CDR3 protein is CASSEDRSHEQYF. DNA of the CDR3: TGTGCCAGCAGTGAAGACAGGTCCCACGAGCAGTACTTC.

DNA for the CDR3: TGTGCCAGCAGTTACAAGGGTGGAAGCTCCTATAATTCACCCCTCCACTTT. It is translated as CASSYKGGSSYNSPLHF. The gene calls are TRBV6-2 or TRBV6-3 and TRBJ1-6, with unresolved D. From germline, CDR1 is MNHEY and CDR2 SVGEGT. V shed 2 bases and J shed 0 bases, with 11 bases lying between them. This CDR3 has 17 amino acids.

This clonotype occurred a few times. The chain carries TRBV6-5 and TRBJ2-4, with a possible D match to TRBD2 (6 bases). Germline values: CDR1 MNHEY, CDR2 SVGAGI. The CDR3 totals 17 residues. Trimming took 4 bases from V and 0 from J, leaving 16 bases between them. The CDR3 sequence is CASSSLGGYVAKNIQYF. Written as DNA, the CDR3 is TGTGCCAGCAGTTCCCTGGGGGGTTACGTAGCCAAAAACATTCAGTACTTC.

This clonotype was seen a handful of times. This chain connects TRBV6-2 or TRBV6-3 to TRBJ1-1; no definite D call. There are 12 residues in the CDR3. The V end was cut by 7 bases, the J end by 11 bases, with 17 bases between. Germline-derived CDR1 and CDR2 are MNHEY and SVGEGT. CDR3 bases: TGTGCCAGCAAGGAATCAGGCGGTAGCGCTTTCTTT. It yields the protein CASKESGGSAFF.

V gene TRBV3-1 combines with J gene TRBJ2-5; possibly TRBD2 for D (5 bases). V gave up 1 base and J gave up 5 bases, with 11 bases separating them. Germline V CDR1 and CDR2: LGHDT, YNNKEL (reference sequence). CDR3 length: 14 amino acids. The CDR3: CASSQVALPETQYF. Written as DNA, the CDR3 is TGTGCCAGCAGCCAAGTAGCGCTGCCGGAGACCCAGTACTTC.

The chain is built from TRBV6-1 and TRBJ1-1; unclear D gene. Trimming left V 1 base short and J 2 bases short, with 8 bases between. Germline loops: CDR1 MNHNS, CDR2 SASEGT. This CDR3 has 14 amino acids. The CDR3 nucleotides are TGTGCCAGCAGTGAAGATGGGGTTAACACTGAAGCTTTCTTT. Protein: CASSEDGVNTEAFF.

This clonotype showed up just a few times. This CDR3 reads CASSLGAGLMFF. The DNA for the CDR3 is TGTGCCAGCAGCTTAGGAGCCGGGCTGATGTTTTTT. The chain is built from TRBV7-2 and TRBJ2-2; D unresolved. V was shortened by 1 base and J by 15 bases, with 12 bases between the two germline ends. Looked up from germline, CDR1 is SGHTA and CDR2 is FQGNSA. CDR3 length: 12 residues.